This section outlines one TCR beta chain sequence together with its context. The protocol was immunoSEQ multiplex PCR, while the TCRdb copy is restricted to in-frame clones and leaves out a portion. The data show about 72,000 clones, with over 75% seen just once and 5% held by the top ten. This entry is derived from a study of OX40 agonist ivuxolimab in advanced cancers. The TCR was taken from an adult with an advanced solid tumor such as melanoma, head and neck, liver or kidney cancer. The sequenced sample was CD4+ or CD8+ T cells sorted from blood, obtained in a trial of the OX40 agonist ivuxolimab.

The CDR3 loop reads CASSPSDRANYGYTF. The CDR3 coding sequence is TGTGCCAGCAGCCCCTCCGACAGAGCTAACTATGGCTACACCTTC. The chain carries TRBV9 and TRBJ1-2; TRBD1 might be the D (5 bases). The V and J ends lost 4 bases and 0 bases respectively, with 13 bases between them. Germline lookup yields CDR1 SGDLS and CDR2 YYNGEE. CDR3 length: 15 amino acids.